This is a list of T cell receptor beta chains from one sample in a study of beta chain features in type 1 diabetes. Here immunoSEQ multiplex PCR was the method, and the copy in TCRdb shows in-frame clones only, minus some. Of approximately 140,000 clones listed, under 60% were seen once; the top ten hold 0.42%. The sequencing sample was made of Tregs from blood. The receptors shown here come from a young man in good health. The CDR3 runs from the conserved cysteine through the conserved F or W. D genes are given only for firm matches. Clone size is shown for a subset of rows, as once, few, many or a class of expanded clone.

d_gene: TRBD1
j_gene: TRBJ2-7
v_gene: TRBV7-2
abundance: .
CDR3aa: CASSLGDPGQARVYEQYF
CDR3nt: TGTGCCAGCAGCTTAGGGGACCCGGGACAGGCAAGGGTATACGAGCAGTACTTC

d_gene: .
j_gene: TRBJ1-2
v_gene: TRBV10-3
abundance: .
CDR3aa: CAISDQNYGYTF
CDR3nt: TGTGCCATCAGTGATCAGAACTATGGCTACACCTTC

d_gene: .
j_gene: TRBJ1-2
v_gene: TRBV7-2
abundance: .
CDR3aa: CASSKSQGSGYTF
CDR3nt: TGTGCCAGCAGCAAATCCCAGGGCAGCGGCTACACCTTC

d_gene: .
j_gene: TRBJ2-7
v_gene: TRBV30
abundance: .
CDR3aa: CAWSVLDSLYEQYF
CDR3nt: TGTGCCTGGAGTGTTTTGGACAGCCTTTACGAGCAGTACTTC

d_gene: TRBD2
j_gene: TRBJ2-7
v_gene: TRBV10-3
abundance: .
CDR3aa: CAISESRGDSYEQYF
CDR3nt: TGTGCCATCAGTGAGTCTCGGGGGGACTCCTACGAGCAGTACTTC

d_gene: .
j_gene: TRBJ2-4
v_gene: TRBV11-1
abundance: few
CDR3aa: CASSLTGLFTLTKNIQYF
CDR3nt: TGTGCCAGCAGCTTAACAGGGCTCTTTACGCTAACCAAAAACATTCAGTACTTC

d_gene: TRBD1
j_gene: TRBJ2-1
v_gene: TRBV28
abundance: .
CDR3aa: CASSHPTGTLSYNEQFF
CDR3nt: TGTGCCAGCAGTCACCCGACAGGGACCCTGAGCTACAATGAGCAGTTCTTC

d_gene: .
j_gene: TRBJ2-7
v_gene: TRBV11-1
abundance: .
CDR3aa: CASRDMRYEQYF
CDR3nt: TGTGCCAGCAGGGACATGAGGTACGAGCAGTACTTC

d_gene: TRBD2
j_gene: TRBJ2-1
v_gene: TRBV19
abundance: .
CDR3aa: CASSIQRERGEQFF
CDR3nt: TGTGCCAGTAGTATCCAGCGGGAGCGGGGTGAGCAGTTCTTC

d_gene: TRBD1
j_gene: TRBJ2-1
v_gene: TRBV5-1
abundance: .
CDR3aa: CASRPTGGTYNEQFF
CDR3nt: TGCGCCAGCAGACCTACAGGGGGCACCTACAATGAGCAGTTCTTC

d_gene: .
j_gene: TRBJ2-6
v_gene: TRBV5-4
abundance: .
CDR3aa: CASSLGGGSGANVLTF
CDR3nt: TGTGCCAGCAGCTTGGGCGGTGGCTCTGGGGCCAACGTCCTGACTTTC

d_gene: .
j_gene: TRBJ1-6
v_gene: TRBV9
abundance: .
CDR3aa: CASSVLGEISPLHF
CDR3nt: TGTGCCAGCAGCGTACTCGGAGAAATTTCACCCCTCCACTTT

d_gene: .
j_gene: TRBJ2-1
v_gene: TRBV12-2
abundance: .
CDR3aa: CASRLGQGLADYNEQFF
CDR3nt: TGTGCAAGTCGCTTAGGACAAGGACTAGCGGACTACAATGAGCAGTTCTTC

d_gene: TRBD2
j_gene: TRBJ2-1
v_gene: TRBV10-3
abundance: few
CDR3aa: CAISESRSGGSYNEQFF
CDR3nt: TGTGCCATCAGTGAGTCGCGGAGCGGGGGGTCCTACAATGAGCAGTTCTTC

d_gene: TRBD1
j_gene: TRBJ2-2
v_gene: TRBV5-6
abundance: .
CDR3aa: CASSPGTGGLTGELFF
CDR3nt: TGTGCCAGCAGCCCTGGGACAGGGGGTCTCACCGGGGAGCTGTTTTTT

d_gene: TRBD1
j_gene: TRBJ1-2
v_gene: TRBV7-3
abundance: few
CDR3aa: CASSLSTGGYYGYTF
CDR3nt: TGTGCCAGCAGCCTTTCGACAGGGGGGTACTATGGCTACACCTTC

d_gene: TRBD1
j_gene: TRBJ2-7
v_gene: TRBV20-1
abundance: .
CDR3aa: CSAGDPGQARF
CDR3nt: TGCAGTGCTGGAGACCCGGGACAGGCTCGGTTC

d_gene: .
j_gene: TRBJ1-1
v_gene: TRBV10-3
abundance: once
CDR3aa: CAISRDFEAFF
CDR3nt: TGTGCCATCAGCCGGGACTTTGAAGCTTTCTTT

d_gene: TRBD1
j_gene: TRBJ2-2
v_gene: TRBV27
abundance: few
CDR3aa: CATGGQGVTGELFF
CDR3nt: TGTGCCACAGGAGGACAGGGGGTCACCGGGGAGCTGTTTTTT

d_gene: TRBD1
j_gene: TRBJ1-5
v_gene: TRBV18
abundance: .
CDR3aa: CASSPQGGGEQPQHF
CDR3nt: TGTGCCAGCTCACCACAAGGAGGGGGCGAACAGCCCCAGCATTTT

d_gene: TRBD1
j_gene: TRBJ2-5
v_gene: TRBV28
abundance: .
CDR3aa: CASRRQGFGTQYF
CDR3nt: TGTGCCAGCAGGAGACAGGGGTTTGGGACCCAGTACTTC

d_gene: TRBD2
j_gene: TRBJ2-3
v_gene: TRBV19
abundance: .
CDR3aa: CASSAGLSSDTQYF
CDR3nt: TGTGCCAGTAGTGCGGGACTAAGCTCCGATACGCAGTATTTT

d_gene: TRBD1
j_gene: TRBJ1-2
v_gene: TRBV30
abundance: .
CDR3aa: CAWNRGQKNYGYTF
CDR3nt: TGTGCCTGGAATCGGGGACAGAAGAACTATGGCTACACCTTC

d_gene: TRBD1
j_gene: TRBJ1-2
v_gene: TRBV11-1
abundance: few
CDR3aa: CASSLLGQGFGYTF
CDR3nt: TGTGCCAGCAGCTTACTCGGACAGGGGTTTGGCTACACCTTC

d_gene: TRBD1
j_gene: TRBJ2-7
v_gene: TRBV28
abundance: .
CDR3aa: CASSQLGQGTYEQYF
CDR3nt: TGTGCCAGCAGTCAGCTAGGACAGGGGACCTACGAGCAGTACTTC

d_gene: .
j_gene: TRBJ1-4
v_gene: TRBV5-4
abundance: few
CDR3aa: CASSRGHGSNEKLFF
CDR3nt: TGTGCCAGCAGCCGGGGACATGGAAGTAATGAAAAACTGTTTTTT